A single sample is the source of the 3 T cell receptor beta chains below, sequenced in a study of T-cell reconstitution after alpha-beta-depleted transplantation in children. Construction of the TCRbeta library involved unique molecular identifiers. MiXCR was run by TCRdb on the PCR reads, yielding one entry per CDR3 protein. In the table there are some 180,000 distinct CDR3 sequences, approximately 7% of which are singletons. The input for sequencing was PBMCs, taken before TCRalphabeta/CD19-depleted stem cell transplant. The receptors were gathered from a boy younger than 10 with acute lymphoblastic leukemia, due to receive a stem cell transplant.

V usage is TRBV28 and J usage is TRBJ2-7; D gene unclear. V dropped 7 bases and J dropped 2 bases, with 21 bases sitting between them. This CDR3 comprises 16 residues. The germline V gene has CDR1 MDHEN and CDR2 SYDVKM. The CDR3 is CASTLGGAGGPYEQYF. The CDR3 DNA reads TGTGCCAGCACCCTAGGCGGAGCAGGTGGCCCCTACGAGCAGTACTTC.

The table lists this clonotype with a few counts. The chain combines TRBV29-1 with TRBJ2-7; no reliable D call. V lost 2 bases to trimming and J lost 0 bases, with 8 bases between them. The length of the CDR3 is 13 residues. Germline V gene data show CDR1 as SQVTM and CDR2 as ANQGSEA. CDR3 DNA sequence: TGCAGCGTTGAATCCGAGAGCTCCTACGAGCAGTACTTC. Translated: CSVESESSYEQYF.

The J gene is TRBJ1-1, the V gene TRBV7-8, with TRBD1 matching over 8 bases. After removal of 7 bases from V and 1 base from J, the junction contained 8 bases not matched to a gene. CDR3 length: 15 amino acids. Germline V lookup: CDR1 SGHVS, CDR2 FQNEAQ. CDR3 sequence: CASIPNRGGNTEAFF. CDR3 DNA sequence: TGTGCCAGCATCCCCAACAGGGGGGGGAACACTGAAGCTTTCTTT. Supplemented by reference TRBV7-8 and TRBJ1-1, the full variable domain reads GAGVSQSPRYKVAKRGQDVALRCDPISGHVSLFWYQQALGQGPEFLTYFQNEAQLDKSGLPSDRFFAERPEGSVSTLKIQRTQQEDSAVYLCASIPNRGGNTEAFFGQGTRLTVV.